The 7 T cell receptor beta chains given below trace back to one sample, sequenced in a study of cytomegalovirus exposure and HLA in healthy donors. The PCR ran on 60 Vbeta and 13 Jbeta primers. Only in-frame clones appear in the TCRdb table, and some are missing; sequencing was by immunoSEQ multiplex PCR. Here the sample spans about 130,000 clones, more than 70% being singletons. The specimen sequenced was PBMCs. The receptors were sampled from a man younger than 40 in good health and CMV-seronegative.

The CDR3 here is CASSPTGGDYGYTF. CDR3 nucleotides: TGTGCCAGCAGTCCCACAGGGGGGGACTATGGCTACACCTTC. This sequence joins TRBV28 and TRBJ1-2, with 8 bases fitting TRBD1. Trimming took 5 bases from V and 3 from J; bases not matched to a gene: 5. Germline V lookup: CDR1 MDHEN, CDR2 SYDVKM. The CDR3 sequence is 14 residues long.

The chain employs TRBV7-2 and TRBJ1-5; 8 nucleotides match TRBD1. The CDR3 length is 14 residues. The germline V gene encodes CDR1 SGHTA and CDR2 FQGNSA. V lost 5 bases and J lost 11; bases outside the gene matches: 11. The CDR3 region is CASSTTGVRRAQHF. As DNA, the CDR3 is TGTGCCAGCAGCACGACAGGGGTAAGAAGAGCCCAGCATTTT. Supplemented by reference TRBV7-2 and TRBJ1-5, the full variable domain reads GAGVSQSPSNKVTEKGKDVELRCDPISGHTALYWYRQSLGQGLEFLIYFQGNSAPDKSGLPSDRFSAERTGGSVSTLTIQRTQQEDSAVYLCASSTTGVRRAQHFGDGTRLSIL.

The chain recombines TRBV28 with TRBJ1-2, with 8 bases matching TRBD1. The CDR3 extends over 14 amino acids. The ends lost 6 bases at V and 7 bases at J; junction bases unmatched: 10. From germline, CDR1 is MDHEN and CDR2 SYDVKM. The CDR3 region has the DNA TGTGCCAGCAGCTCGCTGGGGACAGGAAGTGGCTACACCTTC. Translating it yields CASSSLGTGSGYTF.

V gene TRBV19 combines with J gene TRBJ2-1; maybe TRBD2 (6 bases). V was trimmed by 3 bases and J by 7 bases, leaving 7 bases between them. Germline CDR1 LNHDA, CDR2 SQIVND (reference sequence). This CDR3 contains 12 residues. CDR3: CASSMGGNEQFF. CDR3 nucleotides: TGTGCCAGTAGTATGGGGGGAAATGAGCAGTTCTTC.

The CDR3 region is CASSSSGTSGGKVQFF. Written as DNA, the CDR3 is TGTGCCAGCAGCAGTAGCGGGACTAGCGGGGGGAAGGTGCAGTTCTTC. The chain recombines TRBV21-1 with TRBJ2-1; the table gives TRBD2 as D, unverified against the DNA. TRBV21-1 is shown as a pseudogene. This CDR3 has 16 residues.

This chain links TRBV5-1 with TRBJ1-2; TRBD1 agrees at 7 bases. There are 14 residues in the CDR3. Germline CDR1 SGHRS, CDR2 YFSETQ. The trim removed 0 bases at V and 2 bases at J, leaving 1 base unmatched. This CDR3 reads CASSLVGQNYGYTF. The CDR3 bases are TGCGCCAGCAGCTTGGTGGGACAGAACTATGGCTACACCTTC.

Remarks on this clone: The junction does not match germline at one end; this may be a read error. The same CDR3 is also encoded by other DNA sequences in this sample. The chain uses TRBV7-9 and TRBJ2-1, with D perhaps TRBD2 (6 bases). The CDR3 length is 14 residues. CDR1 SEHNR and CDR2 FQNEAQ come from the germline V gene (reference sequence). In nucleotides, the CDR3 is TGTGCCAGCGTGGGGGGACTGAGCTACAACGAGCAGTTCTTC. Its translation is CASVGGLSYNEQFF.